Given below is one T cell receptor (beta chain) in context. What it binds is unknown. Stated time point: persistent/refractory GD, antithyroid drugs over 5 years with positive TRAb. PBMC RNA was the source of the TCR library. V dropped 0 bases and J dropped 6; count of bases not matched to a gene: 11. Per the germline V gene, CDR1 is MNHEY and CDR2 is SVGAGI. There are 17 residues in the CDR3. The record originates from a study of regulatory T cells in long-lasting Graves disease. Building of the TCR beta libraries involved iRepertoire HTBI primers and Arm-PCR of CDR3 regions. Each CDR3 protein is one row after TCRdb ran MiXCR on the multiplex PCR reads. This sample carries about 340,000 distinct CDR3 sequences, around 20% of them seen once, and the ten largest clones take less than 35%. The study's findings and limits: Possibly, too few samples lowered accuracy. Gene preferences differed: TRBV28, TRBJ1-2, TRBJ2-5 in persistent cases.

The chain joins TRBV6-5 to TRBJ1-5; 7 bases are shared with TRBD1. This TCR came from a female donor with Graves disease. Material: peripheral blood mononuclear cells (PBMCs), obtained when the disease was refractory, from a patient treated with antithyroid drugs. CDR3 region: CASSYSQTGRSGQPQHF. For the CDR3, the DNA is TGTGCCAGCAGTTACTCGCAGACAGGGCGATCGGGTCAGCCCCAGCATTTT.